This T cell receptor beta chain derives from a study of T cell changes during pregnancy in multiple sclerosis. Libraries were prepared by immunoSEQ multiplex PCR; TCRdb keeps only in-frame clonotypes and omits some of them. The sample has about 64,000 clones, 90% seen once; the top ten hold about 6.4%. The CDR3 covers 17 residues. The ends lost 0 bases at V and 4 bases at J; junction bases unmatched: 7. The receptor was isolated from a female donor in good health, enrolled as a control in a pregnancy study. Material: peripheral blood, obtained in the third trimester of pregnancy. The gene calls are TRBV5-3 and TRBJ1-1; TRBD1 matches at 12 bases. TRBV5-3 is an ORF for which the function is uncertain. CDR3 bases: TGTGCCAGAAGCTTGGGAGGGGACAGGGGGCGAGGCACTGAAGCTTTCTTT. Amino acids: CARSLGGDRGRGTEAFF.